Listed below are T cell receptor beta chains from one sample, sequenced in a study of blood T cell repertoires in COVID-19. Sequencing used immunoSEQ multiplex PCR; TCRdb keeps in-frame clones, though not all of them. Among around 300,000 clones listed, about 90% were seen once. Sequenced material: peripheral blood. The receptor set was obtained from a woman between 40 and 55 years old with COVID-19, enrolled during active disease. The CDR3 runs from the conserved cysteine through the conserved F or W.

J	V	CDR3
TRBJ2-7	TRBV30	CAWSVHAAGYEQYF
TRBJ1-2	TRBV3-1/TRBV3-2	CASSLWMGHYGYTF
TRBJ2-1	TRBV7-2	CASSSGSKRFF
TRBJ1-1	TRBV20-1	CSASDRAWNTEAFF
TRBJ2-7	TRBV5-6	CASSLVAGWGEQYF
TRBJ1-5	TRBV7-9	CASSLGTGESQPQHF
TRBJ2-5	TRBV15	CATSTPRDREQETQYF
TRBJ2-3	TRBV3-1/TRBV3-2	CASSHIGGPDTQYF
TRBJ2-1	TRBV4-3	CASSQVEGYNEQFF
TRBJ2-5	TRBV12-3/TRBV12-4	CASSPGGETQYF
TRBJ1-2	TRBV19	CASSIDQGQANYGYTF
TRBJ1-5	TRBV6-2/TRBV6-3	CASSLDSSNQPQHF
TRBJ2-7	TRBV12-5	CASGPLTGGIDEQYF
TRBJ2-7	TRBV10-3	CAISDLAMAYF
TRBJ1-1	TRBV2	CASRFLGQGTEAFF
TRBJ2-2	TRBV10-3	CAISESTGGGTGELFF
TRBJ2-7	TRBV28	CASSPPRQTITYEQYF
TRBJ2-4	TRBV2	CASSSEAKNIQYF
TRBJ2-7	TRBV28	CASSSTYEQYF
TRBJ1-2	TRBV29-1	CSVATSFGGYTF
TRBJ1-2	TRBV19	CASSSSDRDGYTF
TRBJ1-1	TRBV4-2	CASSQQPSTVNTEAFF
TRBJ2-1	TRBV27	CASSLRSGNLPSNEQFF
TRBJ1-5	TRBV28	CASSVAPGGGNQPQHF
TRBJ2-7	TRBV7-2	CASSLTATPYEQYF
TRBJ2-1	TRBV7-2	CASSLQSSGRIYEQFF
TRBJ2-7	TRBV28	CASSAPRTGTYSYEQYF
TRBJ1-1	TRBV7-2	CASSAWGLNTEAFF
TRBJ1-1	TRBV12-3/TRBV12-4	CASIETGGTEAFF
TRBJ2-7	TRBV9	CASSRDSSYEQYF